This entry features one T cell receptor beta chain sequence. Assay used: immunoSEQ multiplex PCR; TCRdb lists only in-frame clones, some missing. The sample lists about 380,000 clones; more than 85% were seen once. V gave up 1 base and J gave up 4 bases, with 10 bases separating them. The germline V gene has CDR1 LNHNV and CDR2 YYDKDF (reference sequence). The CDR3 is made up of 14 amino acids. The sample comes from a study of shared T cell receptors in the human thymus. This clonotype originated in a human donor. Sequencing was done on a sample of thymocytes. The chain joins TRBV15 to TRBJ1-2, with D hard to call. This CDR3 is CATSRAVGGYGYTF. The CDR3 bases are TGTGCCACCAGCAGAGCGGTCGGCGGCTATGGCTACACCTTC.